The 9 T cell receptor beta chains below were found in one sample sequenced in a study of blood T cell repertoires in COVID-19. Data came from immunoSEQ multiplex PCR; TCRdb stores just in-frame clones and leaves some out. Of fewer than 300,000 clones listed, about 89% were seen once; the top ten hold about 0.8%. The sequenced material came from peripheral blood. The receptors stem from a man aged 25 to 40 with acute or convalescent COVID-19.

The chain employs TRBV20-1 and TRBJ2-1, with TRBD2 matching 9 bases. The length of the CDR3 is 14 residues. Germline values: CDR1 DFQATT, CDR2 SNEGSKA (reference sequence). After removal of 3 bases from V and 7 bases from J, the junction contained 7 bases not matched to a gene. The CDR3 here is CSASGGGAGNEQFF. CDR3 nucleotide sequence: TGCAGTGCTAGTGGCGGGGGGGCCGGGAATGAGCAGTTCTTC.

The chain joins TRBV5-6 to TRBJ1-1; D uncertain. Trimming took off 1 base at V and 10 bases at J, with 5 bases between the two ends. The CDR3 length is 10 residues. From germline, CDR1 is SGHDT and CDR2 YYEEEE. The CDR3 reads CASSLFLAFF. The CDR3 DNA reads TGTGCCAGCAGCTTGTTTCTAGCTTTCTTT.

This clone has only a few counts. V is TRBV28 and J is TRBJ1-2; D may be TRBD1 (6 bases). In germline, CDR1 is MDHEN, CDR2 SYDVKM. The CDR3 has 16 residues. The ends were cut back, 2 bases at V and 7 bases at J, with 20 bases in the middle. CDR3 loop: CASSLIGRTEDAGYTF. DNA for the CDR3: TGTGCCAGCAGTTTAATTGGAAGGACAGAAGATGCTGGCTACACCTTC.

The V call is TRBV11-2, the J call TRBJ1-2, with 9 bases identical to TRBD1. V trimming: 0 bases; J trimming: 4 bases; junction bases outside the gene matches: 9. The germline gives CDR1 SGHAT, CDR2 FQNNGV. This CDR3 has 17 amino acids. CDR3 nucleotides: TGTGCCAGCAGCTTAGACCCGACAGGGGGGCTCCCCTATGGCTACACCTTC. It is translated as CASSLDPTGGLPYGYTF.

This clone was picked up one time. CDR3 sequence (DNA): TGTGCCAGCAGCTTATTGGGCCCTCAGGTTGGGGAGCAGTACTTC. Encoded protein: CASSLLGPQVGEQYF. The J gene is TRBJ2-7, the V gene TRBV7-3; no reliable D call. The V and J ends lost 2 bases and 7 bases respectively, with 18 bases between them. The CDR3 spans 15 residues. The V gene's germline CDR1 is SGHTA and CDR2 FQGTGA. Based on the CDR3 plus reference TRBV7-3 and TRBJ2-7, the full variable domain is GAGVSQTPSNKVTEKGKYVELRCDPISGHTALYWYRQSLGQGPEFLIYFQGTGAADDSGLPNDRFFAVRPEGSVSTLKIQRTERGDSAVYLCASSLLGPQVGEQYFGPGTRLTVT.

The chain couples TRBV24-1 to TRBJ2-1; 9 nucleotides line up with TRBD2. Trimming cost V 9 bases and J 4 bases; bases outside gene matches: 9. The CDR3 is 15 residues long. Germline V gene data show CDR1 as KGHDR and CDR2 as SFDVKD. CDR3 nucleotides: TGTGCCACCTCTTATACTAGCGGGTCATACAATGAGCAGTTCTTC. This codes for CATSYTSGSYNEQFF.

CDR3 nucleotide sequence: TGCGCCAGCAGCCAATCCCGGGGGTCCCCACCCCTCCACTTT. This sequence encodes CASSQSRGSPPLHF. V usage is TRBV4-1 and J usage is TRBJ1-6; D might be TRBD1 (5 bases). The CDR3 has 14 amino acids. V shed 2 bases and J shed 11 bases, with 13 bases lying between them. CDR1 is MGHRA, CDR2 YSYEKL, per germline.

This rearrangement joins TRBV7-8 to TRBJ2-2, with 7 nucleotides matching TRBD2. CDR3 length: 14 residues. Germline CDR1 and CDR2: SGHVS and FQNEAQ. The CDR3 protein is CAQRSGEGTGELFF. CDR3 sequence (DNA): TGTGCGCAGCGGTCCGGGGAGGGTACCGGGGAGCTGTTTTTT. The whole variable domain, remainder taken from reference TRBV7-8 and TRBJ2-2, is GAGVSQSPRYKVAKRGQDVALRCDPISGHVSLFWYQQALGQGPEFLTYFQNEAQLDKSGLPSDRFFAERPEGSVSTLKIQRTQQEDSAVYLCAQRSGEGTGELFFGEGSRLTVL.

The chain has TRBV14 and TRBJ2-7; the match to TRBD1 covers 9 bases. CDR1 is SGHDN, CDR2 FVKESK, per germline. After removal of 7 bases from V and 12 bases from J, the junction contained 13 bases not matched to a gene. The CDR3 covers 13 residues. CDR3 sequence: CASNGQGPSGTYF. In DNA form, the CDR3 reads TGTGCCAGCAATGGACAGGGGCCGTCCGGAACGTACTTC.